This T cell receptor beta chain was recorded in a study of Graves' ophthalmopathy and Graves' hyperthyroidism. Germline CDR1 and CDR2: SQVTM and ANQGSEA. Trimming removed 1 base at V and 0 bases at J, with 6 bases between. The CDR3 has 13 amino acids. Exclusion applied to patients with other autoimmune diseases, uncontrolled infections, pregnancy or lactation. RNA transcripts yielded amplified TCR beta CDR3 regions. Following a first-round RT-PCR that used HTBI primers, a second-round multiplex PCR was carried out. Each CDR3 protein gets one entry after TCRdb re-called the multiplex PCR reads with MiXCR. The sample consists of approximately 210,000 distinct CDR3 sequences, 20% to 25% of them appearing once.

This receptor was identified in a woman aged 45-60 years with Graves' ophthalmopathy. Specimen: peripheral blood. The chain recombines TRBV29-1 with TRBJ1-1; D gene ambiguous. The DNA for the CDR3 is TGCAGCGTTGAAGGCAACCTGAACACTGAAGCTTTCTTT. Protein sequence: CSVEGNLNTEAFF.